This T cell receptor beta chain was captured in a study of blood T cell repertoires in COVID-19 (dated by TCRdb to the early 2020s). For the wider study: Collaborator samples came from the United States, Italy and Spain and covered acute and convalescent phases of COVID-19. The material from the prospective study consisted of cDNA or gDNA derived from T cells, B-cell-depleted T cells, or PBMCs. Deeply sampled blood TCRbeta repertoires from subjects exposed to, actively infected with, or recovered from COVID-19 were included in the dataset. A freely available public database, intended as a resource for researchers studying the immune response to SARS-CoV-2, is where the repertoires were released. Samples came from the ongoing ImmuneRACE study (first 160 participants) plus 1,254 subjects from 6 global collaborators. Nearly every sample came with metadata listing a de-identified subject ID, COVID-19 status, age in years and sex. HLA class I and class II types, where available, came from metadata supplied by the sample provider rather than from assay-based typing. What the work shows at the level of the full study, not this receptor alone: The amount of clinical and demographic metadata varied by source and participant and was provided uncurated.

As for this clone: It lacks a known antigen. Base qualities are not provided; no much larger clone lies one nucleotide away.

V ends up 5 bases short and J 7 bases short, with an unmatched junction base count of 7. CDR1 and CDR2, per the germline V gene (reference sequence), are LNHDA and SQIVND. The CDR3 runs 14 residues from the cysteine to the phenylalanine. This entry keeps only the CDR3 DNA: 42 bases, framed from base 1. The immunoSEQ Assay, a bias-controlled multiplex PCR, was used to amplify TCRbeta CDR3 regions from genomic DNA. In the paper's pipeline: The number of nucleated cells in each sample was estimated from the amplification of reference gene primers within the assay. To quantify the absolute abundance of each unique TCRbeta CDR3 rearrangement, sequence reads were collapsed and filtered. Productive Simpson clonality was computed per sample as the square root of Simpson's diversity index over productive rearrangements. In TCRdb, the immuneACCESS table is reduced to in-frame sequences with V and J assigned. These tables do not hold every clone; where another copy was compared, an unresolved V gene accounts for under half, and the others remain unexplained. The V and J calls and clone size are taken from that table; D and trimming were inferred from the DNA. This sample lists 250,000 to 300,000 clones; 75% to 95% were detected once. The ten most abundant clones make up approximately 1.2% of the sample.

Enrolling through a virtual design, the prospective study's participants ranged in age from roughly 18 to 95 years and lived across roughly 23 United States geographic areas. To assign participants to cohorts, the prospective study relied on clinical history that participants themselves reported in a screening survey and a study questionnaire. For ImmuneRACE Cohort 3, a participant was defined as recovered based on two consecutive negative NP/OP PCR tests, clearance by a healthcare professional, or resolution of symptoms. In the prospective study, mobile phlebotomists collected whole blood, serum and a nasopharyngeal or oropharyngeal swab from each participant. Additional blood draws and questionnaires over an approximately two-month period could optionally be provided by prospective study participants. Blood samples from the prospective study were shipped frozen or at room temperature prior to DNA extraction.

The sequence links TRBV19 to TRBJ2-1, with 8 central nucleotides matching TRBD2. This receptor was taken from a woman younger than 45 who had recovered from COVID-19. The material sequenced was PBMCs or T cells enriched from blood (not recorded which). The CDR3 has the sequence CASSYGLAGNEQFF. The DNA reads TGTGCCAGTAGTTACGGACTAGCAGGAAATGAGCAGTTCTTC.